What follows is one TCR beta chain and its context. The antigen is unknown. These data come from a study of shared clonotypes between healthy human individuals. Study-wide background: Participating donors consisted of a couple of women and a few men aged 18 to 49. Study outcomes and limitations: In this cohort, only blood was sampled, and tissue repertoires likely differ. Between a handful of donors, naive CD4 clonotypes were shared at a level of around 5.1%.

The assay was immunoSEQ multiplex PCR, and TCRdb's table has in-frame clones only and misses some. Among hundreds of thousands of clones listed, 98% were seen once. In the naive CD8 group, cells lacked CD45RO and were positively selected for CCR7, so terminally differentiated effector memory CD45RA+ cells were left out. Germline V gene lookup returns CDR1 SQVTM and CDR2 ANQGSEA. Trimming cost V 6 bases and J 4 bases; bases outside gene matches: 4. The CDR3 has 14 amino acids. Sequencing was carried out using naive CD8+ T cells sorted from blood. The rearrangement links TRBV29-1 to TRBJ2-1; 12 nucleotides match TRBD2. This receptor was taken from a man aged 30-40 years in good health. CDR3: CSVPGLAGYNEQFF. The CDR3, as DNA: TGCAGCGTCCCGGGACTAGCGGGTTACAATGAGCAGTTCTTC.